This TCR beta chain originates from a study of blood T cell repertoires in COVID-19. Across the whole study: Some COVID-19 samples were acute and others convalescent; all came from the United States, Italy and Spain. Sources were T cells, B-cell-depleted T cells, or PBMCs; the material itself was cDNA or gDNA.

As originally analysed: Estimation of nucleated cell counts was performed using reference gene primer amplification. The data were produced by immunoSEQ multiplex PCR, yet TCRdb's version contains in-frame clones alone and is incomplete. D and trimming were read from the DNA, whereas the V and J calls and clone size are those reported in that table. The sample holds about 110,000 clones, roughly 88% seen once. The clonotype was recovered from a man aged 45-65 years with active or convalescent COVID-19. The material sequenced was peripheral blood.

CDR3 in DNA: TGTGCCTGGAGTGCGGGGGGAACGGCTGAAGCTTTCTTT. It codes for CAWSAGGTAEAFF. This rearrangement joins TRBV30 to TRBJ1-1, with a possible D match to TRBD1 (5 bases). Germline V lookup: CDR1 GTSNPN, CDR2 SVGIG (reference sequence). This CDR3 comprises 13 residues. V lost 1 base and J lost 6, with 12 bases in between.